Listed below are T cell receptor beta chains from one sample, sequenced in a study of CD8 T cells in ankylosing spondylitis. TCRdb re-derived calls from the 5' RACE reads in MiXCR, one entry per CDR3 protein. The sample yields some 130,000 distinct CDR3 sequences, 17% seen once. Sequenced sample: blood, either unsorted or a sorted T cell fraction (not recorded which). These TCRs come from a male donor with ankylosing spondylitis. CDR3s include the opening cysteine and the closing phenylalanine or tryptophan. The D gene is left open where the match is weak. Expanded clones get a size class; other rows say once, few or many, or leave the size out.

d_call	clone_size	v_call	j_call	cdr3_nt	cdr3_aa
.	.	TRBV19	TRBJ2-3	TGTGCCAGTAGTATCGGGGGCGCAGATACGCAGTATTTT	CASSIGGADTQYF
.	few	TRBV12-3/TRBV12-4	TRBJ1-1	TGTGCCAGCAGTTTCTGGAGGGAGCGTGCGTTTACTGAAGCTTTCTTT	CASSFWRERAFTEAFF
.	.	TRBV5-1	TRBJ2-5	TGCGCCAGCAGCTTGGTGGCGGGCGCGATGGGAGAGACCCAGTACTTC	CASSLVAGAMGETQYF
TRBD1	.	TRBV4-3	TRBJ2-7	TGCGCCAGCAGCCAAGGGACAGGGGCCTTTGTGGAGCAGTACTTC	CASSQGTGAFVEQYF
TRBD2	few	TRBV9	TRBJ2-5	TGTGCCAGCAGCATTAGCGGGAGTGAAGAGACCCAGTACTTC	CASSISGSEETQYF
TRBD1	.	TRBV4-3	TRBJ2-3	TGCGCCAGCAACCCAAGGACAGGGGGCACAACAGATACGCAGTATTTT	CASNPRTGGTTDTQYF
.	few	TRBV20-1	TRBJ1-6	TGCAGTGCTAGTAGGCGACCCCCGGAGGAGTATAATTCACCCCTCCACTTT	CSASRRPPEEYNSPLHF
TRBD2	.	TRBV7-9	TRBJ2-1	TGTGCCAGCAGCATCTCTAGCGGGAGGACGGATGAGCAGTTCTTC	CASSISSGRTDEQFF
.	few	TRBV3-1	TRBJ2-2	TGTGCCAGCAGCCAAGATTCCGGGGCACCGAACACCGGGGAGCTGTTTTTT	CASSQDSGAPNTGELFF
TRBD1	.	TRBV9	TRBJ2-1	TGTGCCAGCTCGGGACAGGGTACCAATGAGCAGTTCTTC	CASSGQGTNEQFF
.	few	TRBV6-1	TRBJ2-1	TGTGCCAGCAGTATTCGGATTCCCACCTACAATGAGCAGTTCTTC	CASSIRIPTYNEQFF
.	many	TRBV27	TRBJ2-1	TGTGCCAGCATTCTCAGGGGGACTAGTGGATATGAGCAGTTCTTC	CASILRGTSGYEQFF
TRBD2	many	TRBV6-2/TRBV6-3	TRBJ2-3	TGTGCCAGCAGTTATAGCGGGCCGAGCACAGATACGCAGTATTTT	CASSYSGPSTDTQYF
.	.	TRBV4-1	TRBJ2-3	TGCGCCAGCAGCCAAGAACAGCAACTAGATACGCAGTATTTT	CASSQEQQLDTQYF
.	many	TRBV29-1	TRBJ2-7	TGCAGCGTCGCCGGGACAAAACCTCTCGAGCAGTACTTC	CSVAGTKPLEQYF
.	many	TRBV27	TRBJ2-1	TGTGCCAGCATGGGGAGGGGGTCCTACAATGAGCAGTTCTTC	CASMGRGSYNEQFF
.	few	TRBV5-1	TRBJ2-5	TGCGCCAGCAGCCCGTTGGGTAGCGCAAGCCAAGAGACCCAGTACTTC	CASSPLGSASQETQYF
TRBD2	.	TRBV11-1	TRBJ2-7	TGTGCCAGCAGCTTAGCGCGACTAGCGGGGCACGAGCAGTACTTC	CASSLARLAGHEQYF
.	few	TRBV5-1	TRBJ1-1	TGCGCCAGCAGCTTGGGTCCCGAAGCTTTCTTT	CASSLGPEAFF
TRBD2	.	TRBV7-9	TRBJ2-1	TGTGCCAGCAGCTTAGTTGCGGGAGGGCCTCTAGGTGAGCAGTTCTTC	CASSLVAGGPLGEQFF
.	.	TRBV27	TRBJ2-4	TGTGCCAGCCGAGGGACCTACATGGACGGCTACAAAAACATTCAGTACTTC	CASRGTYMDGYKNIQYF
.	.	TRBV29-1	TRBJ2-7	TGCAGCGTTGAAGATATGGAGGAGTACTTC	CSVEDMEEYF
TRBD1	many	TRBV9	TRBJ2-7	TGTGCCAGCAGCGTAGATCGGACAGGCTACGAGCAGTACTTC	CASSVDRTGYEQYF
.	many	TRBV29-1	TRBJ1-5	TGCAGCGTTTTCGTGGGGAACAATCAGCCCCAGCATTTT	CSVFVGNNQPQHF
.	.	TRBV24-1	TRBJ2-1	TGTGCCACCAGTGACTGGACTCCCCGGAAATTCTTC	CATSDWTPRKFF
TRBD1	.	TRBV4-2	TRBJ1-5	TGTGCCAGCAGCGACTACGGGACAGGGACTCGGAATCAGCCCCAGCATTTT	CASSDYGTGTRNQPQHF
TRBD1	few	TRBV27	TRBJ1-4	TGTGCCAGCAGCGTCAACAGGGGCACTAATGAAAAACTGTTTTTT	CASSVNRGTNEKLFF
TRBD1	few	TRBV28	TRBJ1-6	TGTGCCAGCGTATGGACAGGAAATTCACCCTTCCACTTT	CASVWTGNSPFHF
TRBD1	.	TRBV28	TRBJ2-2	TGTGCCACCCAGGGGGTTTTGACCGGGGAGCTGTTTTTT	CATQGVLTGELFF
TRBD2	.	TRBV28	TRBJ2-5	TGTGCCAGCAGATCCCCGGGACTAGCAGCTCTGGAGACCCAGTACTTC	CASRSPGLAALETQYF
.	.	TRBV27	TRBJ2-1	TGTGCCAGCAGTTTAGGACACCCGGGACTCAATGAGCAGTTCTTC	CASSLGHPGLNEQFF
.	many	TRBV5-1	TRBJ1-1	TGCGCCAGCAGCTTGGCCCCGAACACTGAAGCTTTCTTT	CASSLAPNTEAFF
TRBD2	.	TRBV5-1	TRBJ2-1	TGCGCCAGCAGCTTGAGTAGCGGGAGGGCCCGCAGTCCGTTCTTC	CASSLSSGRARSPFF
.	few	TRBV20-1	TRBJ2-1	TGCAGTGCTAGAGATCTTCGGCGGGGCTCCTACAATGAGCAGTTCTTC	CSARDLRRGSYNEQFF
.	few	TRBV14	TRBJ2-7	TGTGCCAGCAGCCAAGATAAGGTCGGGGTGTTACGCGAGCAGTACTTC	CASSQDKVGVLREQYF
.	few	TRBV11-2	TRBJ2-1	TGTGCCAGCAGCTTGTACGTAGGGAGGAATGAGCAGTTCTTC	CASSLYVGRNEQFF
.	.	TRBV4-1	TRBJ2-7	TGCGCCAGCAGCCATACGCCTCTTGGAGAGCAGTACTTC	CASSHTPLGEQYF
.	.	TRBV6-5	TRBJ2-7	TGTGCCAGCAGTTACGCAGCAACAGCTACCTACGAGCAGTACTTC	CASSYAATATYEQYF
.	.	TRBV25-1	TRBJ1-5	TGTGCCAGCAGTGAACCAGGGACCAATCAGCCCCAGCATTTT	CASSEPGTNQPQHF
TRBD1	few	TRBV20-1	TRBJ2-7	TGCAGTGCTAGAGATACCCGACAGGGTCTCGAGCAGTACTTC	CSARDTRQGLEQYF
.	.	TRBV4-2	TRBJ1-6	TGTGCCAGCAGCTTCGAAGCCGCCTCCTATAATTCACCCCTCCACTTT	CASSFEAASYNSPLHF
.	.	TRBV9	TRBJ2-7	TGTGCCAGCAGCGTATCTAGCGTTTCCTACGAGCAGTACTTC	CASSVSSVSYEQYF